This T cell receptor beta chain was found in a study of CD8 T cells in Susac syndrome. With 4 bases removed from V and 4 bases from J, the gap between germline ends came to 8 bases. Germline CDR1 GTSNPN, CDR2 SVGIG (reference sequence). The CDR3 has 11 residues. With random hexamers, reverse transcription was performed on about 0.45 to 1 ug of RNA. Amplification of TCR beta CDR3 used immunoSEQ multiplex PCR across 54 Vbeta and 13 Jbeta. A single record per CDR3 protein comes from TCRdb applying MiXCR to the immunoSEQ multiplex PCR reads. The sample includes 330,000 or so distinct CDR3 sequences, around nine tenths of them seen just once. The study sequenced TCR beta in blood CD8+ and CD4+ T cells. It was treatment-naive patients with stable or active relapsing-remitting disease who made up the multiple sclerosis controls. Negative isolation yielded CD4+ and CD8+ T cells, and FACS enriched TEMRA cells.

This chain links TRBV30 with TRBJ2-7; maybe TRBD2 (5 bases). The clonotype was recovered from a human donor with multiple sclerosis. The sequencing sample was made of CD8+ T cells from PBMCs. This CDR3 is CAWMREYEQYF. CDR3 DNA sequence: TGTGCCTGGATGAGGGAATACGAGCAGTACTTC.